These 13 T cell receptor beta chains came from one sample sequenced in a study of read filtering for tumor transcriptome and immune sequencing. Molecular barcoded adaptors covering alpha/delta and beta/gamma chains were used on around 400 ng RNA. Via MiXCR, TCRdb re-called the reads, giving one row per CDR3 protein. In the table there are about 90,000 distinct CDR3 sequences, approximately 13% of which are singletons. Specimen: a population of CD138-negative cells sorted from bone marrow. The source is a donor over 35 with multiple myeloma.

Many counts were recorded for this clonotype. This chain joins TRBV20-1 and TRBJ1-1, with 8 bases fitting TRBD1. The V gene end was trimmed by 3 bases and the J gene end by 11 bases; junction bases not matched to a gene: 11. Germline lookup yields CDR1 DFQATT and CDR2 SNEGSKA (reference sequence). This CDR3 is built from 13 residues. The CDR3 nucleotides are TGCAGTGCTAGTCAGGGGGCCACATCCGGCGCTTTCTTT. The encoded protein is CSASQGATSGAFF.

Points on this clonotype: This CDR3 is missing its conserved last phenylalanine or tryptophan, likely due to a read error. V usage is TRBV5-8 and J usage is TRBJ2-3, with TRBD2 matching over 7 bases. The germline CDR1 and CDR2 sequences are SGHTS and YDEGEE. Losses at the gene ends were 3 bases for V and 4 bases for J; bases not matched to a gene: 8. CDR3 length: 15 amino acids. The CDR3 spells CASSSGGRAADTQYS. The DNA of the CDR3 is TGTGCCAGCAGCTCTGGAGGGAGGGCCGCAGATACGCAGTATTCT.

This clonotype has at least ten counts. The chain recombines TRBV7-8 with TRBJ2-2, with D perhaps being TRBD1 or TRBD2 (5 bases each). The CDR3 covers 16 residues. V was clipped by 4 bases and J by 4 bases, with 16 bases between them. Germline lookup yields CDR1 SGHVS and CDR2 FQNEAQ. Here the CDR3 DNA reads TGTGCCAGCAGCTCTAGGGACCGGGTGGGCACCGGGGAGCTGTTTTTT. Translated: CASSSRDRVGTGELFF.

The gene calls are TRBV5-1 and TRBJ2-1, with 8 bases fitting TRBD2. Looked up from germline, CDR1 is SGHRS and CDR2 is YFSETQ. The length of the CDR3 is 15 residues. V trimming: 3 bases; J trimming: 2 bases; junction bases outside the gene matches: 4. The CDR3 here is CASSSGTSPYNEQFF. The CDR3 bases are TGCGCCAGCAGCTCTGGGACTAGTCCCTACAATGAGCAGTTCTTC.

This clonotype was counted many times. V gene TRBV29-1 combines with J gene TRBJ2-1; 10 bases are a match to TRBD2. Germline V gene data show CDR1 as SQVTM and CDR2 as ANQGSEA. V was clipped by 4 bases and J by 8 bases; unmatched bases: 5. The CDR3 runs to 13 residues. The DNA for the CDR3 is TGCAGCGTTGTGGCTAGCGGGAGTCATGAGCAGTTCTTC. Translated, it gives CSVVASGSHEQFF.

This clonotype was detected a few times. One base away lies a much larger clone, so this may be a sequencing read error. The chain recombines TRBV7-8 with TRBJ1-5, with D unclear. V was trimmed by 4 bases and J by 9 bases, leaving 10 bases between them. The V gene's germline CDR1 is SGHVS and CDR2 FQNEAQ. The CDR3 has 12 residues. Written as DNA, the CDR3 is TGTGCCAGCAGCTCACAGAGCCGGCCCCAGCATTTT. Translation gives CASSSQSRPQHF.

Concerning this clonotype: One junction end disagrees with the germline gene, perhaps due to a read error. The rearrangement joins TRBV6-1 to TRBJ2-2; D call uncertain. This CDR3 is 16 amino acids long. The germline V gene has CDR1 MNHNS and CDR2 SASEGT. CDR3 loop: CAGSDGPFGSAGELFF. The CDR3, as DNA: TGTGCCGGCAGTGACGGTCCTTTCGGTTCTGCCGGGGAGCTGTTTTTT.

This clonotype was detected ten times or more. The CDR3 DNA sequence: TGTGCCAGCAGCCAAGTATGGGGGACCGGGGAGCTGTTTTTT. Its protein is CASSQVWGTGELFF. The V and J genes are TRBV3-1 and TRBJ2-2, with D tentatively TRBD1 or TRBD2 (5 bases each). The CDR3 length is 14 residues. Deletions cut 1 base from V and 5 bases from J, with 8 bases between. Germline V gives CDR1 LGHDT, CDR2 YNNKEL (reference sequence).

This clonotype was seen at least ten times. This chain uses TRBV24-1 with TRBJ2-3; D is uncertain. V lost 5 bases to trimming and J lost 2 bases, with 10 bases between them. Germline loops: CDR1 KGHDR, CDR2 SFDVKD. The CDR3 totals 14 residues. Here the CDR3 reads CATSGRPLTDTQYF. Written as DNA, the CDR3 is TGTGCCACCAGTGGCAGACCCCTCACAGATACGCAGTATTTT.

This clonotype was observed many times. This chain links TRBV5-1 with TRBJ1-1, with 7 positions matching TRBD1. V lost 0 bases to trimming and J lost 11 bases; unmatched junction nucleotides: 16. Germline CDR1 is SGHRS and CDR2 is YFSETQ. This CDR3 is 16 amino acids long. CDR3 region: CASSLDSQGVNGGAFF. The DNA for the CDR3 is TGCGCCAGCAGCTTGGATAGCCAGGGGGTAAACGGGGGGGCTTTCTTT.

This clonotype was seen only a few times. The chain combines TRBV20-1 with TRBJ1-2; no firm D call. V dropped 8 bases and J dropped 4 bases, with 14 bases sitting between them. The CDR3 has 12 residues. The germline gives CDR1 DFQATT, CDR2 SNEGSKA (reference sequence). Written as DNA, the CDR3 is TGCAGTTGCCTGAGGAGCTTCTATGGCTACACCTTC. Residues: CSCLRSFYGYTF.

This clonotype was detected a few times. The chain employs TRBV7-8 and TRBJ2-1; weak D call: TRBD2 (10 bases). V was shortened by 5 bases and J by 8 bases, with 31 bases between the two germline ends. CDR1 is SGHVS and CDR2 is FQNEAQ in the germline V gene. The CDR3 length is 19 residues. CDR3 sequence (DNA): TGTGCCAGCAGCGTTAGTGGGGACAGGGCGGCTAGCGGGAGATATGAGCAGTTCTTC. Its protein product is CASSVSGDRAASGRYEQFF.

This clonotype was picked up a small number of times. The chain joins TRBV6-1 to TRBJ2-1; tentatively, D is TRBD2 (6 bases). Per germline, CDR1 MNHNS and CDR2 SASEGT. V was cut by 7 bases and J by 4 bases, with 23 bases left in between. The CDR3 has 17 amino acids. Here the CDR3 DNA reads TGTGCCAGCACTCCCAAAATGGGGCGGGATGATTACAATGAGCAGTTCTTC. Protein product: CASTPKMGRDDYNEQFF.